There are a few counts of the clone carrying this TCR beta chain. The antigen remains unidentified. Trimming cost V 0 bases and J 5 bases, with 10 bases left between them. Per germline, CDR1 DFQATT and CDR2 SNEGSKA (reference sequence). The CDR3 is 13 amino acids. Combining iRepertoire HTBI primers with Arm-PCR of CDR3 regions, the authors built TCR beta libraries. Per the original methods: Samples jointly harbored roughly 60 TRBV and approximately 15 TRBJ segments. One entry per CDR3 protein results from TCRdb running MiXCR on the multiplex PCR reads. The V and J calls reflect TCRdb's pipeline rather than the authors' work. The sample has 300,000 to 400,000 distinct CDR3 sequences, approximately 15% seen once. This sample was taken from a study of regulatory T cells in long-lasting Graves disease. Time point described: newly diagnosed GD, antithyroid drugs for less than 3 months. TCR sequences were obtained from RNA taken from PBMCs.

General observations from the study: Favored gene segments in persistent disease were TRBV28, TRBJ1-2 and TRBJ2-5.

These same data were also listed under a study on T cells in Graves' hyperthyroidism and ophthalmopathy. This second study notes: Hyperthyroidism was newly diagnosed in patients aged 18 to 65 (duration under 2 months). The study used the HTBI primer set for a first-round RT-PCR of the TCR CDR3.

The source was peripheral blood mononuclear cells (PBMCs), collected at new diagnosis, from a patient treated with antithyroid drugs. The receptor was isolated from a man aged 35-49 years with Graves disease. The V call is TRBV20-1, the J call TRBJ1-2; weak D call: TRBD1 (6 bases). The CDR3 spells CSAREPQGYGYTF. The CDR3 DNA reads TGCAGTGCTAGAGAACCACAGGGTTATGGCTACACCTTC.